Shown below are 24 T cell receptor beta chains from a single sample sequenced in a study of blood T cells in healthy people across ages (dated by TCRdb to the mid-2010s). The library relied on 5' RACE. The sample was run on an Illumina HiSeq 2500. The second PCR ran for about 6 to 12 cycles and used a J-beta primer mix along with a sample-barcoded 5' primer. Clones were called with MiXCR by TCRdb after fastp trimmed the public reads at Q25, and only in-frame beta chains were retained. Each record represents a unique CDR3 protein, reported with the most common genes and DNA among its rows. Counted in this sample were more than 1.4 million distinct CDR3 sequences; roughly 45% of them appeared once. The leading ten clones occupy 7% to 9.5% of the sample. Sequencing input: blood. The receptor set was obtained from a woman aged 18 to 35 in good health.

On this clonotype: At one end, the junction sequence differs from germline, possibly due to a read error. The chain employs TRBV3-1 and TRBJ2-5, with 7 bases lining up with TRBD2. The CDR3 covers 13 residues. Germline-derived CDR1 and CDR2 are LGHDT and YNNKEL (reference sequence). CDR3 nucleotides: TGTGCCGGCAGCCAAGGGCGGGAGACCAAGCAGTACTTC. This gives the protein CAGSQGRETKQYF.

The chain joins TRBV6-1 to TRBJ2-1; no firm D call. This CDR3 has 11 amino acids. V was trimmed by 11 bases and J by 0 bases, leaving 5 bases between them. CDR1 is MNHNS, CDR2 SASEGT, per germline. The CDR3, as DNA: TGTGCCCTGAGCTCCTACAATGAGCAGTTCTTC. It yields the protein CALSSYNEQFF.

This chain connects TRBV28 to TRBJ2-3; 9 bases align to TRBD2. After removal of 3 bases from V and 0 bases from J, the junction contained 7 bases not matched to a gene. The CDR3 is made up of 17 amino acids. CDR1 and CDR2 (germline): MDHEN, SYDVKM. The CDR3 region has the DNA TGTGCCAGCAGTTTCCCCCGCAGCGGGGGGAGCACAGATACGCAGTATTTT. Translating gives CASSFPRSGGSTDTQYF.

This clonotype was seen a few times. In nucleotides, the CDR3 is TGTGCCAGCAGCACTCGTAAGGGGACGGGGACCTTCTATGGCTACACCTTC. This translates into CASSTRKGTGTFYGYTF. The chain employs TRBV9 and TRBJ1-2; a weak D match, TRBD1 (5 bases). V lost 4 bases to trimming and J lost 4 bases, with 23 bases between them. The germline CDR1 and CDR2 sequences are SGDLS and YYNGEE. The CDR3 is 17 residues long.

In regard to this clonotype: A much larger clone is a single base away; this may be a read error. J is TRBJ2-7 and V is TRBV7-9; no reliable D call. This CDR3 comprises 14 residues. From germline, CDR1 is SEHNR and CDR2 FQNEAQ (reference sequence). V was pared by 7 bases and J by 5 bases, with 18 bases between. CDR3 in DNA: TGTGCCAGCAACCCTACAGAATCTCAGGACGAGCAGTACTTC. Translation: CASNPTESQDEQYF.

This clonotype was counted at least ten times. This chain's CDR3 is CSARIQETQYF. Here the CDR3 DNA reads TGCAGCGCGCGCATACAAGAGACCCAGTACTTC. This chain joins TRBV20-1 and TRBJ2-5; unclear D gene. There are 11 residues in the CDR3. Germline CDR1 reads DFQATT; CDR2 reads SNEGSKA (reference sequence).

This clonotype was seen a few times. The rearrangement uses TRBV7-9 and TRBJ2-3, with TRBD2 identical over 7 bases. In germline, CDR1 is SEHNR, CDR2 FQNEAQ (reference sequence). After removal of 5 bases from V and 4 bases from J, the junction contained 6 bases not matched to a gene. This CDR3 region has 14 residues. The CDR3 sequence: CASSGLGVADTQYF. The CDR3 coding sequence is TGTGCCAGCAGCGGACTAGGGGTGGCAGATACGCAGTATTTT.

This rearrangement joins TRBV3-1 to TRBJ2-2; 10 bases match TRBD1. Per the germline V gene, CDR1 is LGHDT and CDR2 is YNNKEL (reference sequence). The CDR3 runs to 14 residues. V dropped 7 bases and J dropped 5; count of bases not matched to a gene: 4. The CDR3 bases are TGTGCCAGCAAAGGACAGGGGGTAACCGGGGAGCTGTTTTTT. As protein: CASKGQGVTGELFF.

This clonotype was recorded a few times. V gene TRBV6-5 combines with J gene TRBJ1-4; D remains ambiguous. V was clipped by 2 bases and J by 7 bases, with 8 bases between them. Germline assignment: CDR1 MNHEY and CDR2 SVGAGI. The CDR3 loop spans 13 amino acids. The CDR3 region has the DNA TGTGCCAGCAGTTACAACATGGGTGAAAAACTGTTTTTT. The encoded protein is CASSYNMGEKLFF.

The rearrangement uses TRBV11-2 and TRBJ2-7; the match to TRBD1 covers 7 bases. Germline CDR1 is SGHAT and CDR2 is FQNNGV. The V segment lost 3 bases and the J segment 4 bases; nucleotides outside the gene matches: 21. This CDR3 region has 19 residues. In DNA form, the CDR3 reads TGTGCCAGCAGCTTCGCATTAACACAAATGGACAGGTCAAGTTACGAGCAGTACTTC. Amino acids: CASSFALTQMDRSSYEQYF.

Note on this clonotype: This sequence may be a read error, since a much larger clone differs from it by one base. CDR3 in DNA: TGCAGCGCAGATCAGGGACAGGGGTTGGGTACGCAGTATTTT. This gives the protein CSADQGQGLGTQYF. The genes are TRBV29-1 and TRBJ2-3; TRBD1 matches at 10 bases. CDR1 SQVTM and CDR2 ANQGSEA come from the germline V gene. The CDR3 is 14 amino acids. V lost 7 bases to trimming and J lost 8 bases; unmatched junction nucleotides: 12.

V is TRBV5-1 and J is TRBJ1-1; 7 bases are a match to TRBD1. J lost 0 bases, V lost 0 bases, and 5 bases had no gene match. CDR1 is SGHRS and CDR2 is YFSETQ in the germline V gene. The CDR3 has 16 residues. CDR3: CASSLAQGEMNTEAFF. CDR3 coding DNA: TGCGCCAGCAGCTTGGCGCAGGGGGAGATGAACACTGAAGCTTTCTTT.

The V gene is TRBV12-3 or TRBV12-4, the J gene TRBJ1-1; a possible D gene is TRBD1 (6 bases). Trimming left V 4 bases short and J 0 bases short, with 12 bases between. The CDR3 contains 15 residues. CDR3 nucleotides: TGTGCCAGCAGTTCCCGTGGACAGATGAACACTGAAGCTTTCTTT. The encoded protein is CASSSRGQMNTEAFF.

This clonotype was detected once. The J gene is TRBJ1-4, the V gene TRBV6-1, with no clear D. Germline-derived CDR1 and CDR2 are MNHNS and SASEGT. The CDR3 covers 13 residues. V was shortened by 7 bases and J by 10 bases, with 16 bases between the two germline ends. CDR3 sequence (DNA): TGTGCCAGCACCCCTCTGGGTGGTGGAAAACTGTTTTTT. Protein sequence: CASTPLGGGKLFF.

This chain links TRBV7-2 with TRBJ2-3; a possible D gene is TRBD1 (5 bases). Trimming left V 4 bases short and J 4 bases short, with 15 bases between. The CDR3 length is 15 residues. Germline CDR1 SGHTA, CDR2 FQGNSA. CDR3 sequence reads: CASSSRPLGADTQYF. CDR3 nucleotides: TGTGCCAGCAGCTCGAGACCTCTAGGGGCAGATACGCAGTATTTT.

The rearrangement uses TRBV20-1 and TRBJ2-3; 11 bases align to TRBD2. After removal of 5 bases from V and 2 bases from J, the junction contained 9 bases not matched to a gene. CDR1 and CDR2 (germline): DFQATT, SNEGSKA (reference sequence). The CDR3 is made up of 16 amino acids. The DNA for the CDR3 is TGCAGTGCTCGACGGACTAGCGGGCGTCCCACAGATACGCAGTATTTT. It codes for CSARRTSGRPTDTQYF.

The chain couples TRBV7-6 to TRBJ2-7; D is unclear. CDR3 size: 16 residues. Trimming stripped 1 base from V and 2 bases from J, with 15 bases between. Looked up from germline, CDR1 is SGHVS and CDR2 is FNYEAQ. The CDR3 DNA follows: TGTGCCAGCAGCTTAGGTGGTCAGAACCGGGCCTACGAGCAGTACTTC. This encodes CASSLGGQNRAYEQYF.

This clonotype was detected only a few times. V is TRBV18 and J is TRBJ2-3; D might be TRBD1 or TRBD2, each matching 5 bases. Germline CDR1 is KGHSH and CDR2 is LQKENI. V lost 3 bases to trimming and J lost 4 bases, with 20 bases between them. The CDR3 contains 17 residues. CDR3 coding DNA: TGTGCCAGCTCACCGAGGGGAGCCCTTGTATATGCAGATACGCAGTATTTT. Translating gives CASSPRGALVYADTQYF. The variable domain in full, completed from reference TRBV18 and TRBJ2-3, reads NAGVMQNPRHLVRRRGQEARLRCSPMKGHSHVYWYRQLPEEGLKFMVYLQKENIIDESGMPKERFSAEFPKEGPSILRIQQVVRGDSAAYFCASSPRGALVYADTQYFGPGTRLTVL.

This chain links TRBV6-5 with TRBJ2-7; D unresolved. Per germline, CDR1 MNHEY and CDR2 SVGAGI. The CDR3 has 16 amino acids. V lost 6 bases to trimming and J lost 1 base, with 19 bases between them. CDR3 nucleotide sequence: TGTGCCAGCAGAAGCGTGGGCGTTCTTCGGTCCTACGAGCAGTACTTC. Encoded protein: CASRSVGVLRSYEQYF.

This chain uses TRBV11-2 with TRBJ2-5, with 10 bases fitting TRBD1. V was pared by 3 bases and J by 5 bases, with 18 bases of the junction left unmatched. Germline V gene sequence: CDR1 SGHAT, CDR2 FQNNGV. This CDR3 has 19 residues. The CDR3 DNA is TGTGCCAGCAGCTTTGTGAGGACAGGGGACAGGGGATTCGGGGAGACCCAGTACTTC. It yields the protein CASSFVRTGDRGFGETQYF.

The genes are TRBV2 and TRBJ2-1; 9 bases are shared with TRBD1. V was pared by 10 bases and J by 6 bases, with 10 bases of the junction left unmatched. The CDR3 sequence is 14 residues long. In germline, CDR1 is SNHLY, CDR2 FYNNEI. In DNA, the CDR3 is TGTGCCAACTCCGGGACAGGGCCCCTCAATGAGCAGTTCTTC. As protein: CANSGTGPLNEQFF.

The chain is built from TRBV29-1 and TRBJ2-7, with TRBD2 as a possible D gene (6 bases). This CDR3 is built from 16 residues. V lost 4 bases to trimming and J lost 0 bases, with 19 bases between them. Per the germline V gene, CDR1 is SQVTM and CDR2 is ANQGSEA. CDR3 sequence reads: CSVARPGRPSSYEQYF. CDR3 coding DNA: TGCAGCGTTGCCCGACCAGGGAGGCCGAGCTCCTACGAGCAGTACTTC.

This clonotype was counted between two and nine times. The genes are TRBV20-1 and TRBJ2-4; 9 nucleotides agree with TRBD1. Matching the DNA end better, TRBJ2-7 makes the J call doubtful. The CDR3 contains 15 residues. Per germline, CDR1 DFQATT and CDR2 SNEGSKA (reference sequence). The CDR3 is CSASGGGTGTYEQYF. The CDR3 nucleotides are TGCAGTGCTTCCGGAGGGGGGACAGGGACCTACGAGCAGTACTTC.

As regards this clonotype: Given a much more abundant clone one base away, this may be a read error. This chain joins TRBV4-1 and TRBJ2-1; 12 bases line up with TRBD2. The CDR3 loop spans 16 amino acids. CDR1 is MGHRA, CDR2 YSYEKL, per germline. The V segment lost 2 bases and the J segment 6 bases; nucleotides outside the gene matches: 5. Here the CDR3 DNA reads TGCGCCAGCAGCCAACTGACTAGCGGGGGAGTCAATGAGCAGTTCTTC. Protein product: CASSQLTSGGVNEQFF.